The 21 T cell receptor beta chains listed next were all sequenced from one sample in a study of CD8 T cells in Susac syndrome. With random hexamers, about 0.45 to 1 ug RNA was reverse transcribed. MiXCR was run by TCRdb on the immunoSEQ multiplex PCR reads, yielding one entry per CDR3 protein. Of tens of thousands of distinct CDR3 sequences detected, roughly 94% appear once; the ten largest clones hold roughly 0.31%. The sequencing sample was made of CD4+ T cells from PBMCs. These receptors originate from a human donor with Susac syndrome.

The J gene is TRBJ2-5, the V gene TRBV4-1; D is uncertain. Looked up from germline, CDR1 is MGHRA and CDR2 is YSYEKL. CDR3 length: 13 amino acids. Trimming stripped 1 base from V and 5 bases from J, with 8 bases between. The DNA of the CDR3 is TGCGCCAGCAGCCAAGCCGGTTCCGAGACCCAGTACTTC. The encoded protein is CASSQAGSETQYF.

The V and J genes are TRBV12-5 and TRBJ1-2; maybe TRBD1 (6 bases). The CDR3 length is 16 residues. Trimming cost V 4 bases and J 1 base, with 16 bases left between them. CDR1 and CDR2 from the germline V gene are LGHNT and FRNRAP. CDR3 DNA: TGTGCTAGTGGTTCCTCCGGGACACTCCTTAACTATGGCTACACCTTC. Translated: CASGSSGTLLNYGYTF. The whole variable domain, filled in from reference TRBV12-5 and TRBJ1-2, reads DARVTQTPRHKVTEMGQEVTMRCQPILGHNTVFWYRQTMMQGLELLAYFRNRAPLDDSGMPKDRFSAEMPDATLATLKIQPSEPRDSAVYFCASGSSGTLLNYGYTFGSGTRLTVV.

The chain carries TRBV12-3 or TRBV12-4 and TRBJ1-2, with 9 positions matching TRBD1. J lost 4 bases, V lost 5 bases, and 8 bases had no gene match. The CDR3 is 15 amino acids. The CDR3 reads CASSADRGGSYGYTF. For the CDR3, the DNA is TGTGCCAGCAGTGCGGACAGGGGAGGGTCCTATGGCTACACCTTC.

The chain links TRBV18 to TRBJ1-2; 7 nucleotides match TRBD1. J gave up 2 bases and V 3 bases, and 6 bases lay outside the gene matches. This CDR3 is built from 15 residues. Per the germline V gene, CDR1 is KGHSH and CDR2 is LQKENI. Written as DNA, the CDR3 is TGTGCCAGCTCACCGCGGGACAGTCCCAACTATGGCTACACCTTC. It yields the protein CASSPRDSPNYGYTF.

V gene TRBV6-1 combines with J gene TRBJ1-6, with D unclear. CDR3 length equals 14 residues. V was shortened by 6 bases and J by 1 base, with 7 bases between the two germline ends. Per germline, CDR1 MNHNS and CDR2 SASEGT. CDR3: CASSGRSYNSPLHF. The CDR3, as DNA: TGTGCCAGCAGCGGGAGGTCCTATAATTCACCCCTCCACTTT.

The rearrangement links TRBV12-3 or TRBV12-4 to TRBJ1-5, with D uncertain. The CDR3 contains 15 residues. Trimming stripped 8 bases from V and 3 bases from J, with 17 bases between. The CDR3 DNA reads TGTGCCAGCTCAGGAGTAACCGGTTTCAATCAGCCCCAGCATTTT. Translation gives CASSGVTGFNQPQHF.

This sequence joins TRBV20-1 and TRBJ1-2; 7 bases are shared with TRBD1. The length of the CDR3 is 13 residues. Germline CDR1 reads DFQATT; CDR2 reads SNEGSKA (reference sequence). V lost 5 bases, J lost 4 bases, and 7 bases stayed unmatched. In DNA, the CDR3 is TGCAGTGCTCACCGGGACAGAACCTATGGCTACACCTTC. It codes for CSAHRDRTYGYTF.

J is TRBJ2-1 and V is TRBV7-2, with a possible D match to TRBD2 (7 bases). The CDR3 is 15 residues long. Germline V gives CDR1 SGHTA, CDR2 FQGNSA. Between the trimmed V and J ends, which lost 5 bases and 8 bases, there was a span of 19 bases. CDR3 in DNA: TGTGCCAGCAGCCTAAGGGGGGGGGCGAAGGATGAGCAGTTCTTC. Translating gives CASSLRGGAKDEQFF.

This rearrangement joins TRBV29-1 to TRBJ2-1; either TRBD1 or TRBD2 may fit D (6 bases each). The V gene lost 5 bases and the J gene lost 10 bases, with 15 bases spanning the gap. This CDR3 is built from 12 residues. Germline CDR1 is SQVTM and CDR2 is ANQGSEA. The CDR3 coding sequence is TGCAGCGTTTCGTGGGGGGCAGAAGAGCAGTTCTTC. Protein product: CSVSWGAEEQFF.

This CDR3 is CASSSQAYEQYF. CDR3 sequence (DNA): TGTGCCAGCAGTTCCCAAGCCTACGAGCAGTACTTC. The V and J genes are TRBV6-5 and TRBJ2-7, with D unresolved. The germline V and J ends were trimmed by 4 bases and 2 bases, with 6 bases remaining between them. The germline V gene has CDR1 MNHEY and CDR2 SVGAGI. CDR3 size: 12 residues.

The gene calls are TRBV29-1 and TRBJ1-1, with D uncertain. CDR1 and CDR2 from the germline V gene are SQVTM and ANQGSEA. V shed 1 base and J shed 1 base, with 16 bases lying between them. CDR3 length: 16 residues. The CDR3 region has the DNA TGCAGCGTTGAAGGGTTCTGGGCCTTAGCGAACACTGAAGCTTTCTTT. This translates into CSVEGFWALANTEAFF.

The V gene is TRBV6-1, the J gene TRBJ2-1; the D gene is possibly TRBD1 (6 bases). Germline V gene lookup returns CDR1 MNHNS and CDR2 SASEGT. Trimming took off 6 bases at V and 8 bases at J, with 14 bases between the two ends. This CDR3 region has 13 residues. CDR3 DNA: TGTGCCAGCAGATCGTCACAGGGCTATGAGCAGTTCTTC. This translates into CASRSSQGYEQFF.

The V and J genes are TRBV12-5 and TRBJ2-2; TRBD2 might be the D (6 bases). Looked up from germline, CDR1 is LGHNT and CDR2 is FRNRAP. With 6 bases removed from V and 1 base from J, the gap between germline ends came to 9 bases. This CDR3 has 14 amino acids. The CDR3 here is CASGPRGNTGELFF. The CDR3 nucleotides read TGTGCTAGTGGCCCGCGGGGGAACACCGGGGAGCTGTTTTTT.

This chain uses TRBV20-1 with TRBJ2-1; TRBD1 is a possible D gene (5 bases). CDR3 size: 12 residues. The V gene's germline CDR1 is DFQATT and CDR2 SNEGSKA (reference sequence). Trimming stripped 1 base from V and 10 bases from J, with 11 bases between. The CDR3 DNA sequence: TGCAGTGCTAGAGTCGACAGACGGGAGCAGTTCTTC. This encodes CSARVDRREQFF.

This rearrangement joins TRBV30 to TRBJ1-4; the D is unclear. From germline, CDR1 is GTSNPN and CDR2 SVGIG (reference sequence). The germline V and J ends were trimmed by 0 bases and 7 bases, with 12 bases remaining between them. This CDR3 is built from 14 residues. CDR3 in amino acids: CAWSVLGVGEKLFF. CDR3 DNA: TGTGCCTGGAGTGTACTCGGGGTGGGTGAAAAACTGTTTTTT.

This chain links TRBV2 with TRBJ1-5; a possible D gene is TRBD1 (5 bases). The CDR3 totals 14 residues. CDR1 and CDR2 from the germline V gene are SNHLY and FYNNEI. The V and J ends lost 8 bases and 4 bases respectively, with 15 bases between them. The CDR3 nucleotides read TGTGCCAGCGGCGATAGGGAGGGGAATCAGCCCCAGCATTTT. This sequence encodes CASGDREGNQPQHF.

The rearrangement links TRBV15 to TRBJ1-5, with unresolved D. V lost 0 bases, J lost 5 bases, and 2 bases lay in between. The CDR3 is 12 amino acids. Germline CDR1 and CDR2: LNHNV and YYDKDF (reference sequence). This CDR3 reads CATSRDDQPQHF. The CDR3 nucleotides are TGTGCCACCAGCAGAGATGATCAGCCCCAGCATTTT.

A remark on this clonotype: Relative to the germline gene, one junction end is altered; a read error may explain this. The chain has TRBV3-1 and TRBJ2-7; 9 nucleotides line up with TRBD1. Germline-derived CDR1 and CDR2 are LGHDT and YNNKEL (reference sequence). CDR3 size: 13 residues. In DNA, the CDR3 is TGTGCCAGCAGCCAGAACACCCGGGACAGGGTTTCATTC. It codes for CASSQNTRDRVSF.

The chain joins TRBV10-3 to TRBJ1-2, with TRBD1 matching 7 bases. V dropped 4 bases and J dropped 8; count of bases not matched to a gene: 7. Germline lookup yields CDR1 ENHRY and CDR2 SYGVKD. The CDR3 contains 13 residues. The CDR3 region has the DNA TGTGCCATCAGTGCAGACAGGGTAGGGGGCTACACCTTC. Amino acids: CAISADRVGGYTF.

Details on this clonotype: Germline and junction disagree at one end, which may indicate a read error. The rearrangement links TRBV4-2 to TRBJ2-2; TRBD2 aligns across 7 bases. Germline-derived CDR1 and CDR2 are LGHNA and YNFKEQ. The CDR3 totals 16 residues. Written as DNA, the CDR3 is TGTGCCAGCAGCCAAGATCCGGGGGGTAACACCTGGGAGCTGTTTTTT. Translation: CASSQDPGGNTWELFF.

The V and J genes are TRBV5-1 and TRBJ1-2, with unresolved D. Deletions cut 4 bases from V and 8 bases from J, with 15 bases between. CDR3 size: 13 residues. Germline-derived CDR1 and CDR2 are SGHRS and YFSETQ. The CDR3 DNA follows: TGCGCCAGCAGCCCCCGTACATCGAGGGGCTACACCTTC. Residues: CASSPRTSRGYTF.